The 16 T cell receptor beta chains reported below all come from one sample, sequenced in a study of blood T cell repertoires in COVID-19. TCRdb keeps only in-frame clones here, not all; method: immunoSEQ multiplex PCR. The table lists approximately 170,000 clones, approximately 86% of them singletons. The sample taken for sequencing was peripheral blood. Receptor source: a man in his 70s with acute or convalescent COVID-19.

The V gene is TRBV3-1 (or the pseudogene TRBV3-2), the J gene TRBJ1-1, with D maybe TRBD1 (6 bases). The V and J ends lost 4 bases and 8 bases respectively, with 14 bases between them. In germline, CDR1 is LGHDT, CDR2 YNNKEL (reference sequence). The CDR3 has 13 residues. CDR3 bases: TGTGCCAGCAGCCGGCTCCTGGGGGCAGAAGCTTTCTTT. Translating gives CASSRLLGAEAFF.

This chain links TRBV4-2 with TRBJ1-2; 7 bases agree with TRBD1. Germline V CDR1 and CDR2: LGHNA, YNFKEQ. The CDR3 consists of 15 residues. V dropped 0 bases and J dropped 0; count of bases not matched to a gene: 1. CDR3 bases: TGTGCCAGCAGCCAAGATGGGACAGCTAACTATGGCTACACCTTC. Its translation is CASSQDGTANYGYTF.

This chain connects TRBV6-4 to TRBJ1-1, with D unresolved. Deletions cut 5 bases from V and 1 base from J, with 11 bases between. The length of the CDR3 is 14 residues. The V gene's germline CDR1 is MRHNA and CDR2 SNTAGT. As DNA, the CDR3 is TGTGCCAGCAGTATGGAGTCATCGAACACTGAAGCTTTCTTT. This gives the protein CASSMESSNTEAFF.

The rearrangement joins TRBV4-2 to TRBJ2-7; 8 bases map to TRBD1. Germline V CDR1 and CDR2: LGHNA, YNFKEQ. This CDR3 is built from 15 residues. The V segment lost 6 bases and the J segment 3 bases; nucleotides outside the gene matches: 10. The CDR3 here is CASSPRPDRDYEQYF. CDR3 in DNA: TGTGCCAGCAGTCCAAGACCGGACAGGGACTACGAGCAGTACTTC.

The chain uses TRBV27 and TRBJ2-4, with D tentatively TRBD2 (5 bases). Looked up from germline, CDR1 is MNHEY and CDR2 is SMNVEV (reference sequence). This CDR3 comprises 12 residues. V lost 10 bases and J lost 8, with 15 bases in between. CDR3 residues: CAMRLGRDIQYF. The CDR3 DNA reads TGTGCCATGAGACTTGGGCGGGACATTCAGTACTTC.

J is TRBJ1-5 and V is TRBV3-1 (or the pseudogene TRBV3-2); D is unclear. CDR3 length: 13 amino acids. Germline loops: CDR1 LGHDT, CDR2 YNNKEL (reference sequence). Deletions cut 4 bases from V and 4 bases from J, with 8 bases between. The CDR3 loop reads CASSRSLNQPQHF. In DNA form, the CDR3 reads TGTGCCAGCAGCCGTAGTCTGAATCAGCCCCAGCATTTT.

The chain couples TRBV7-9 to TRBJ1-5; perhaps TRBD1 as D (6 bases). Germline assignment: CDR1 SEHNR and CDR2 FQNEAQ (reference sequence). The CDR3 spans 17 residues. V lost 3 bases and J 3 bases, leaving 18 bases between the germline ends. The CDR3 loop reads CASSFRDTYYANQPQHF. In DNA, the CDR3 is TGTGCCAGCAGCTTTCGGGACACCTACTACGCCAATCAGCCCCAGCATTTT.

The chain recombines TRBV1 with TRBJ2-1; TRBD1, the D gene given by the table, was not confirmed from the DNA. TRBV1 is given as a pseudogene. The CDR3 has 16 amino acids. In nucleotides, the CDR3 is TGCACCAGCAGCCCCGATGGTCAGGGGTTGGAGAATGAGCAGTTCTTC. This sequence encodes CTSSPDGQGLENEQFF.

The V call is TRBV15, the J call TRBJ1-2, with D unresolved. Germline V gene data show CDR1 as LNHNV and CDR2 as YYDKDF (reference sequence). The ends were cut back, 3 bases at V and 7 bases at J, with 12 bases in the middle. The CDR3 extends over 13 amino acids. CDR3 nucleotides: TGTGCCACCAGCAGTCCGTGGGGAGGTGGCTACACCTTC. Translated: CATSSPWGGGYTF.

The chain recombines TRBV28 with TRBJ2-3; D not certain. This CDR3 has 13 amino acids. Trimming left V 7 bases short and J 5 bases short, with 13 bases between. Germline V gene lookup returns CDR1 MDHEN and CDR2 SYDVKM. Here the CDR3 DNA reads TGTGCCAGCATGACCGACACCGAAGATACGCAGTATTTT. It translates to CASMTDTEDTQYF.

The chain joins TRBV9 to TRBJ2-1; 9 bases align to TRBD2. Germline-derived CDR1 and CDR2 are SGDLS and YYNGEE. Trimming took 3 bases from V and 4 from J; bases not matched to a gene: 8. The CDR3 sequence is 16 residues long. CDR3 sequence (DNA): TGTGCCAGCAGCGCAAGTAGCGGGGGACCGTACAATGAGCAGTTCTTC. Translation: CASSASSGGPYNEQFF.

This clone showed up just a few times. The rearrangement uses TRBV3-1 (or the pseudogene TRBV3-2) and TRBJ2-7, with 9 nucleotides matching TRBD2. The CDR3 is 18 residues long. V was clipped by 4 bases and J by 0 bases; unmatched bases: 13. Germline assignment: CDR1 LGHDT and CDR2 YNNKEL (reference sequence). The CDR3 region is CASSREGAGGGSSYEQYF. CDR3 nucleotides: TGTGCCAGCAGCCGCGAGGGAGCGGGGGGCGGTAGCTCCTACGAGCAGTACTTC.

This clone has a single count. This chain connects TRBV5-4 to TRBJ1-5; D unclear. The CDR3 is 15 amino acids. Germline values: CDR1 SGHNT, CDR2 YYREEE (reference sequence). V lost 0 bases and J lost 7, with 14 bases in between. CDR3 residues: CASSLAADPYQPQHF. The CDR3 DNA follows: TGTGCCAGCAGCTTGGCGGCGGATCCATACCAGCCCCAGCATTTT.

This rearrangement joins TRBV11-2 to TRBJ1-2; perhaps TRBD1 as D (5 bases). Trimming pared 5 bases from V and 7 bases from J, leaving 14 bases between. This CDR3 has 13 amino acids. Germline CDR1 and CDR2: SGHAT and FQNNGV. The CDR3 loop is CASSLILGAGYTF. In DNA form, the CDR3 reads TGTGCCAGCAGCCTGATATTAGGGGCTGGCTACACCTTC. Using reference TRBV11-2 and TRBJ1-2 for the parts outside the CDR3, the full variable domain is EAGVAQSPRYKIIEKRQSVAFWCNPISGHATLYWYQQILGQGPKLLIQFQNNGVVDDSQLPKDRFSAERLKGVDSTLKIQPAKLEDSAVYLCASSLILGAGYTFGSGTRLTVV.

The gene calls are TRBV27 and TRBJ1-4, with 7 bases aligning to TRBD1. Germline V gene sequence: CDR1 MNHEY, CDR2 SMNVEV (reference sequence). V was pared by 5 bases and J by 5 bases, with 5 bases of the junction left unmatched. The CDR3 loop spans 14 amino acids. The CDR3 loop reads CASSQGQRNEKLFF. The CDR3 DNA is TGTGCCAGCAGTCAGGGACAGAGAAATGAAAAACTGTTTTTT.

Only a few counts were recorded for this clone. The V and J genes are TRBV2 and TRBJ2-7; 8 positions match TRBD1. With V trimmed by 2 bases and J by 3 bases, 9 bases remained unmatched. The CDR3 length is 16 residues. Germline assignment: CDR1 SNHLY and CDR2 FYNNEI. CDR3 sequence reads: CASSEIGTGEIYEQYF. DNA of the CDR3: TGTGCCAGCAGTGAAATTGGGACAGGAGAAATCTACGAGCAGTACTTC. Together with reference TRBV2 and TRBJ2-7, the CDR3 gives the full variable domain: EPEVTQTPSHQVTQMGQEVILRCVPISNHLYFYWYRQILGQKVEFLVSFYNNEISEKSEIFDDQFSVERPDGSNFTLKIRSTKLEDSAMYFCASSEIGTGEIYEQYFGPGTRLTVT.